This T cell receptor beta chain was recovered during a study of beta chain features in type 1 diabetes. Study-level background: In all, around 99 million sorted cells from all samples were analyzed.

Regarding the study as a whole: Any HLA type influence on TCRB rearrangement was left unresolved here.

Note on this clone: Its target is unknown.

Expressed TCRB transcripts were sequenced after all isolated RNA was converted to cDNA. Some clones are missing from TCRdb's copy, which holds only in-frame ones; the method was immunoSEQ multiplex PCR. The sample yields 350,000 to 450,000 clones, approximately 15% seen once. The CDR3 totals 11 residues. Trimming removed 0 bases at V and 8 bases at J, with 5 bases between. Germline loops: CDR1 GTSNPN, CDR2 SVGIG (reference sequence). The J gene is TRBJ2-1, the V gene TRBV30; no firm D call. The TCR sequence derives from a woman aged 18-29 years in good health. Sequencing was performed on naive CD4+ T cells from blood. Here the CDR3 DNA reads TGTGCCTGGAGTGTACTGCATGAGCAGTTCTTC. Its translation is CAWSVLHEQFF.